This T cell receptor beta chain was obtained from a study of tumor and adjacent non-tumor tissue in lung cancer. A modified ARM-PCR protocol with three rounds of nested PCR amplified TCRbeta. TCRdb redid the calling of the multiplex PCR reads with MiXCR, one entry per CDR3 protein. This table has fewer than 150,000 distinct CDR3 sequences, around 61% appearing once. No cell sorting was done before RNA was extracted from the tissue. This sequence was found in a man aged 60 to 75 with small cell lung cancer. The sequencing input was lung tumor tissue.

As DNA, the CDR3 is TGTGCCAGCAGCTTGGCCGGGACAGCGAGGCATGAGCAGTTCTTC. This codes for CASSLAGTARHEQFF. The chain couples TRBV5-6 to TRBJ2-1; 7 bases match TRBD1. The junction had 8 bases not matched to a gene; V was cut back by 0 bases and J by 8 bases. This CDR3 contains 15 residues. Germline V gives CDR1 SGHDT, CDR2 YYEEEE. The full variable domain, its missing parts supplied by reference TRBV5-6 and TRBJ2-1, is DAGVTQSPTHLIKTRGQQVTLRCSPKSGHDTVSWYQQALGQGPQFIFQYYEEEERQRGNFPDRFSGHQFPNYSSELNVNALLLGDSALYLCASSLAGTARHEQFFGPGTRLTVL.